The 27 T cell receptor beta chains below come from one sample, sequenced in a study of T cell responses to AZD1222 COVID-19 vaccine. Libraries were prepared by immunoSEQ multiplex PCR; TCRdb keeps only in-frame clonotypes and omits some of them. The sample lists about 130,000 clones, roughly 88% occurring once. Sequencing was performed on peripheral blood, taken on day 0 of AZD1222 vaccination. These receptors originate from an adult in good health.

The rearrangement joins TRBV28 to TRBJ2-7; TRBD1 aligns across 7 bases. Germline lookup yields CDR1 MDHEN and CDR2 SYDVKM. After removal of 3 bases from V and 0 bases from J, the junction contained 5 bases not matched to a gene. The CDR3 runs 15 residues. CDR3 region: CASSFSGQSSYEQYF. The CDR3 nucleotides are TGTGCCAGCAGTTTTTCGGGACAGAGCTCCTACGAGCAGTACTTC.

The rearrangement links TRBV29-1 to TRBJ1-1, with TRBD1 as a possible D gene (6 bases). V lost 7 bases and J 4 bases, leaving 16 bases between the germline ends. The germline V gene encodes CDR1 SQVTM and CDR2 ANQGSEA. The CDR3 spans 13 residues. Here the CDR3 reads CSAGPSGATEAFF. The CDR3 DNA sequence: TGCAGCGCCGGACCCTCGGGGGCCACTGAAGCTTTCTTT.

CDR3 nucleotide sequence: TGTGCCAGCAGCTTTCGGACGGCTGCGAACACCGGGGAGCTGTTTTTT. Its translation is CASSFRTAANTGELFF. The chain recombines TRBV13 with TRBJ2-2; D uncertain. The CDR3 consists of 16 residues. CDR1 and CDR2 from the germline V gene are PRHDT and FYEKMQ (reference sequence). Trimming shortened V by 3 bases and J by 0 bases, and 11 bases separated the two germline ends.

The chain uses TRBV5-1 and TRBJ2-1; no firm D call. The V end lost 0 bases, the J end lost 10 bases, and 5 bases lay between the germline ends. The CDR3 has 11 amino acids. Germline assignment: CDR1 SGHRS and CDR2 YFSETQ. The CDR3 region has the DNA TGCGCCAGCAGCTTGGAGCAAGAGCAGTTCTTC. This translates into CASSLEQEQFF.

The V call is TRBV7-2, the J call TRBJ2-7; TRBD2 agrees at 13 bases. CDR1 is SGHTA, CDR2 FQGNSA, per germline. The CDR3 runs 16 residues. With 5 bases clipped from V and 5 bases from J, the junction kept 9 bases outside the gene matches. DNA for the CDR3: TGTGCCAGCAGCCCCTTAGGTGGACTAGCGGGAGACGAGCAGTACTTC. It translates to CASSPLGGLAGDEQYF.

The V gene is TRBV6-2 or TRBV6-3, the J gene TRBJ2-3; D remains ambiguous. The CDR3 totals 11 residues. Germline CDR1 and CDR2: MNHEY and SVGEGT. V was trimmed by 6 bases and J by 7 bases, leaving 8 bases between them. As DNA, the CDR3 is TGTGCCAGCAGCAATGGGTATACGCAGTATTTT. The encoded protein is CASSNGYTQYF.

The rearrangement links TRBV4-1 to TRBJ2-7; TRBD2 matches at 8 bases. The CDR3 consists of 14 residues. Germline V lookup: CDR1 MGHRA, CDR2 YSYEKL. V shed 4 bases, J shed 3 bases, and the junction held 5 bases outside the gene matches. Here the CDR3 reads CASSLAGTSYEQYF. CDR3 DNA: TGCGCCAGCAGCCTCGCCGGGACTAGCTACGAGCAGTACTTC.

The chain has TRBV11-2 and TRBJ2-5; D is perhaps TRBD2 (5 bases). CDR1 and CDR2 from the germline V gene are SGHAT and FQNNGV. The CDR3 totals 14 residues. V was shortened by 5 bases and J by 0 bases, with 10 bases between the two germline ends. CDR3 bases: TGTGCCAGCAGCCCGAGAGCGGACCAAGAGACCCAGTACTTC. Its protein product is CASSPRADQETQYF.

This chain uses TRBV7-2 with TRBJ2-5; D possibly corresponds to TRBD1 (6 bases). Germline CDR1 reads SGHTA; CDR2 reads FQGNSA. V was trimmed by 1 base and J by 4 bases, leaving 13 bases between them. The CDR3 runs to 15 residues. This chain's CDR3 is CASSLGANRAETQYF. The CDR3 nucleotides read TGTGCCAGCAGCTTAGGGGCAAACAGGGCAGAGACCCAGTACTTC.

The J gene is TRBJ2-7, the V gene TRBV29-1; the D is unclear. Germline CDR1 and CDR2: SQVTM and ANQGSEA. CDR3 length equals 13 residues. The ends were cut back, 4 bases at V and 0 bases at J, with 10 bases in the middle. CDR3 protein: CSVVVGPSYEQYF. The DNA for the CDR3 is TGCAGCGTTGTGGTAGGACCCTCCTACGAGCAGTACTTC.

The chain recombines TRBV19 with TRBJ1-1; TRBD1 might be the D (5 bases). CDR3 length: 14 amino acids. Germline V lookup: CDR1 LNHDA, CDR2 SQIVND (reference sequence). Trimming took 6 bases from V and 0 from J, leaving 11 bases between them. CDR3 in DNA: TGTGCCAGTAGCCGACAGCAGCTGAACACTGAAGCTTTCTTT. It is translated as CASSRQQLNTEAFF.

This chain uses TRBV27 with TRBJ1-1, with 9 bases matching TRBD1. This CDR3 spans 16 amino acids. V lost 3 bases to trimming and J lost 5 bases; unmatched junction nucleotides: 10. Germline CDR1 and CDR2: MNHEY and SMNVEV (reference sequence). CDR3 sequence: CASSFDRGTVKTEAFF. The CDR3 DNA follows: TGTGCCAGCAGTTTCGACAGGGGGACCGTCAAAACTGAAGCTTTCTTT.

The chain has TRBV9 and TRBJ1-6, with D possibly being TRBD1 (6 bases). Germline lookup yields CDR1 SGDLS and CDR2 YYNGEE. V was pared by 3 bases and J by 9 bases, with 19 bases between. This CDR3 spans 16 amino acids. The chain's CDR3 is CASSGTGGLVGSPLHF. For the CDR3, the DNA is TGTGCCAGCAGCGGCACGGGGGGGCTAGTGGGTTCACCCCTCCACTTT.

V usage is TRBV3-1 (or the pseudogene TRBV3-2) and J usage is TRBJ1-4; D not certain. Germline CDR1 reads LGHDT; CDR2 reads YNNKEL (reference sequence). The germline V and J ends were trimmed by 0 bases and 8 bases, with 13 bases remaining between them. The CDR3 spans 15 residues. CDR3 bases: TGTGCCAGCAGCCAAGATAGAGGGAGAGGCGAAAAACTGTTTTTT. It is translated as CASSQDRGRGEKLFF.

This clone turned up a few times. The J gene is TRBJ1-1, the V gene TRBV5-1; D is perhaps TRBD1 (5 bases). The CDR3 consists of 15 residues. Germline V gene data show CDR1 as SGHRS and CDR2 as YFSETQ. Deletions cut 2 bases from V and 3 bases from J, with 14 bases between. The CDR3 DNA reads TGCGCCAGCAGCTTTCAGGGAGGAGGTGACACTGAAGCTTTCTTT. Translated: CASSFQGGGDTEAFF.

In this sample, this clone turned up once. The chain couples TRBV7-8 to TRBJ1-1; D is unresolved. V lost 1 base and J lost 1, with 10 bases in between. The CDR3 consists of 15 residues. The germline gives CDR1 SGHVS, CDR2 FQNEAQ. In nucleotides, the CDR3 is TGTGCCAGCAGCTTAGAAGGACGGCCGAACACTGAAGCTTTCTTT. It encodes CASSLEGRPNTEAFF.

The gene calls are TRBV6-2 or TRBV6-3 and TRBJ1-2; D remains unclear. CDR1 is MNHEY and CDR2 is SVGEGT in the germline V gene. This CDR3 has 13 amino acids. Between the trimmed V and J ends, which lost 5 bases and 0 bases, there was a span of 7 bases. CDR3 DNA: TGTGCCAGCAGTGATGAGGCTAACTATGGCTACACCTTC. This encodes CASSDEANYGYTF.

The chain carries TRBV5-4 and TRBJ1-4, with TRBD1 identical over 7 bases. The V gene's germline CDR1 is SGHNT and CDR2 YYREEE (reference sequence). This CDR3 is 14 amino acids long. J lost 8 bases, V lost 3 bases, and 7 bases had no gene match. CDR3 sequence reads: CASSSPGQPEKLFF. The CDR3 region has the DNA TGTGCCAGCAGCTCCCCGGGACAGCCCGAAAAACTGTTTTTT.

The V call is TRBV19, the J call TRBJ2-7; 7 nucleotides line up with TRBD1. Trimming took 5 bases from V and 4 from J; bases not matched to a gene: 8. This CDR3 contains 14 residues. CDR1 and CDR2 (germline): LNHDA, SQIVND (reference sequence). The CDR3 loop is CASSPLTGMYEQYF. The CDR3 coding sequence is TGTGCCAGTAGTCCTTTGACAGGGATGTACGAGCAGTACTTC.

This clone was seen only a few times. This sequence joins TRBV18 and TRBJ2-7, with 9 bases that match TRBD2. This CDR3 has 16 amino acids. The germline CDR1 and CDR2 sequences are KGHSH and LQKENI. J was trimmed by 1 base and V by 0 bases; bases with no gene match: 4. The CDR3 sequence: CASSPPGLASSYEQYF. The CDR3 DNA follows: TGTGCCAGCTCACCACCGGGACTAGCTAGTTCCTACGAGCAGTACTTC.

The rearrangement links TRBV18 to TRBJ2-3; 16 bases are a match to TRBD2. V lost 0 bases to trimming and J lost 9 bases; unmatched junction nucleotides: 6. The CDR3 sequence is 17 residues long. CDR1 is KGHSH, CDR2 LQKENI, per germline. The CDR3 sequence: CASSPPGTSGRAGTQYF. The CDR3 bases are TGTGCCAGCTCACCACCCGGGACTAGCGGGAGGGCCGGCACGCAGTATTTT.

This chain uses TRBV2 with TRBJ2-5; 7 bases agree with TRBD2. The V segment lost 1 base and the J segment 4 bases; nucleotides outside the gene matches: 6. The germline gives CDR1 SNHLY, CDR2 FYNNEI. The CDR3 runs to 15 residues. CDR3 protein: CASSEEPSGRETQYF. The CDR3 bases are TGTGCCAGCAGTGAAGAGCCTAGCGGCAGAGAGACCCAGTACTTC.

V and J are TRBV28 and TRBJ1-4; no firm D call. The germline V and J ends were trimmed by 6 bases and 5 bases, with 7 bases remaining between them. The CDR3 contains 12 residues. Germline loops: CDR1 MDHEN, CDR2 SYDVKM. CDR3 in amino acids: CASRDANEKLFF. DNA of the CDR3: TGTGCCAGCAGAGACGCGAATGAAAAACTGTTTTTT.

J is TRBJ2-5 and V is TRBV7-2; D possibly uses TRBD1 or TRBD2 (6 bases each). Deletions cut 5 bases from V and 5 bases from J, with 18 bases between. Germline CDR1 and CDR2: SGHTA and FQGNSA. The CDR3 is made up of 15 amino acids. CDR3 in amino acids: CASSPGGANAETQYF. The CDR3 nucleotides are TGTGCCAGCAGCCCCGGGGGCGCGAATGCGGAGACCCAGTACTTC.

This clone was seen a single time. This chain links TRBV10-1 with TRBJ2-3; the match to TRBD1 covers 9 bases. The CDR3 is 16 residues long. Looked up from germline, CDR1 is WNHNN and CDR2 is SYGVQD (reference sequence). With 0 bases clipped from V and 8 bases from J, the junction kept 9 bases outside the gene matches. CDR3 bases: TGCGCCAGCAGTGAGTCAGGGACAGGGATTGGGGGTACGCAGTATTTT. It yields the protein CASSESGTGIGGTQYF.

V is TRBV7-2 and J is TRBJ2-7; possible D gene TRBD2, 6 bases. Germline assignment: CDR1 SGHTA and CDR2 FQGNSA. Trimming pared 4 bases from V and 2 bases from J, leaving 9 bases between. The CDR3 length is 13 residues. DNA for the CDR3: TGTGCCAGCAGCTCACGGAGGGCCTACGAGCAGTACTTC. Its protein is CASSSRRAYEQYF.

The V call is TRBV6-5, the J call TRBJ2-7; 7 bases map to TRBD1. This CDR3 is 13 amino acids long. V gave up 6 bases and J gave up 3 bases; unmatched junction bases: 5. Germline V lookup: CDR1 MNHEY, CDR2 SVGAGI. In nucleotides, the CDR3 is TGTGCCAGCAGAATTCGGACAGGCTACGAGCAGTACTTC. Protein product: CASRIRTGYEQYF.